The 32 T cell receptor beta chains below all came from one sample that was sequenced in a study of regulatory T cells in long-lasting Graves disease. Time point in this sample: newly diagnosed GD, antithyroid drugs for less than 3 months. PBMC-derived RNA was used for the TCR library. Sequencing libraries for TCR beta were prepared with iRepertoire HTBI primers and Arm-PCR of CDR3 regions. Each CDR3 protein is one row after TCRdb ran MiXCR on the multiplex PCR reads. The sample yields almost 450,000 distinct CDR3 sequences, about a sixth seen once. These data also formed part of another study, on T cells in Graves' hyperthyroidism and ophthalmopathy.

Source: peripheral blood mononuclear cells (PBMCs), taken at new diagnosis, from a patient treated with antithyroid drugs. The origin of the receptors is a woman aged 25 to 45 with Graves disease.

Only a few counts were recorded for this clonotype. The chain uses TRBV24-1 and TRBJ2-7, with 9 bases matching TRBD1. The V segment lost 2 bases and the J segment 7 bases; nucleotides outside the gene matches: 5. Germline assignment: CDR1 KGHDR and CDR2 SFDVKD. The CDR3 is 14 amino acids. The CDR3 DNA reads as TGTGCCACCAGTGATTCACAGGGGGCGCGGGAGCAGTACTTC. As protein: CATSDSQGAREQYF.

This clonotype was recorded only once. The J gene is TRBJ2-2, the V gene TRBV7-2; 10 nucleotides line up with TRBD2. The germline gives CDR1 SGHTA, CDR2 FQGNSA. The CDR3 sequence is 15 residues long. Germline trimming cut 6 bases from V and 5 bases from J; bases unmatched to any gene: 6. The CDR3 coding sequence is TGTGCCAGCAGTTCTAGCGGGAGTAAAACCGGGGAGCTGTTTTTT. Its protein is CASSSSGSKTGELFF.

The CDR3 loop reads CASSWTSGSAVDTQYF. DNA of the CDR3: TGTGCCAGCAGCTGGACTAGCGGGAGTGCGGTAGATACGCAGTATTTT. V gene TRBV7-2 combines with J gene TRBJ2-3; 13 bases map to TRBD2. The CDR3 is made up of 16 amino acids. V was pared by 4 bases and J by 5 bases, with 6 bases of the junction left unmatched. Germline-derived CDR1 and CDR2 are SGHTA and FQGNSA.

This clonotype was observed a single time. A much larger clone is a single base away; this may be a read error. This chain uses TRBV14 with TRBJ1-1, with D possibly matching TRBD1 (5 bases). CDR3 length equals 13 residues. The germline CDR1 and CDR2 sequences are SGHDN and FVKESK. The DNA of the CDR3 is TGTGTCAGCAGCGGGGGGGGTAACACTGAAGCTTTCTTT. Its translation is CVSSGGGNTEAFF.

A few counts support this clonotype. The chain links TRBV2 to TRBJ2-3, with a possible D match to TRBD2 (6 bases). Germline CDR1 is SNHLY and CDR2 is FYNNEI. V lost 8 bases and J lost 5, with 26 bases in between. The CDR3 runs to 17 residues. CDR3 in DNA: TGTGCCAGCTGCCCCGGGACTCGACTTCTAGTAGTAGATACGCAGTATTTT. Translated, it gives CASCPGTRLLVVDTQYF.

The rearrangement uses TRBV2 and TRBJ2-5; 9 bases fit TRBD1. The V gene end was trimmed by 2 bases and the J gene end by 5 bases; junction bases not matched to a gene: 9. Per the germline V gene, CDR1 is SNHLY and CDR2 is FYNNEI. CDR3 length: 16 amino acids. The CDR3 coding sequence is TGTGCCAGCAGTGAATTTGGGGACAGGGCTTGGGAGACCCAGTACTTC. This gives the protein CASSEFGDRAWETQYF. The whole variable domain, remainder taken from reference TRBV2 and TRBJ2-5, is EPEVTQTPSHQVTQMGQEVILRCVPISNHLYFYWYRQILGQKVEFLVSFYNNEISEKSEIFDDQFSVERPDGSNFTLKIRSTKLEDSAMYFCASSEFGDRAWETQYFGPGTRLLVL.

This clonotype came up many times. The J gene is TRBJ2-5, the V gene TRBV20-1, with D possibly being TRBD1 or TRBD2 (5 bases each). Germline V gene lookup returns CDR1 DFQATT and CDR2 SNEGSKA (reference sequence). The CDR3 is made up of 14 amino acids. V lost 5 bases and J lost 3, with 16 bases in between. CDR3 DNA: TGCAGTGCTGTTGGCCGGGGACCCAAAGAGACCCAGTACTTC. Protein product: CSAVGRGPKETQYF.

J is TRBJ2-7 and V is TRBV7-9, with D perhaps TRBD2 (6 bases). This CDR3 spans 18 amino acids. Trimming took 4 bases from V and 1 from J, leaving 23 bases between them. Germline CDR1 and CDR2: SEHNR and FQNEAQ (reference sequence). CDR3 protein: CASSSLMSEGPRSYEQYF. CDR3 nucleotide sequence: TGTGCCAGCAGCTCCCTGATGTCGGAGGGCCCTCGGTCCTACGAGCAGTACTTC.

The chain combines TRBV6-2 or TRBV6-3 with TRBJ2-1; 7 positions agree with TRBD2. V lost 7 bases and J lost 8; bases outside the gene matches: 14. CDR1 MNHEY and CDR2 SVGEGT come from the germline V gene. The CDR3 runs 15 residues. This CDR3 is CASTVGAGVAHEQFF. The CDR3 nucleotides are TGTGCCAGCACCGTCGGGGCGGGGGTAGCTCATGAGCAGTTCTTC.

This clonotype was recorded at least ten times. The chain recombines TRBV7-2 with TRBJ2-3; 9 bases are a match to TRBD2. This CDR3 spans 15 amino acids. CDR1 and CDR2 from the germline V gene are SGHTA and FQGNSA. The J segment lost 1 base and the V segment lost 4 bases, leaving 3 bases of the junction unmatched. The CDR3 is CASSWASGGTDTQYF. The CDR3 DNA sequence: TGTGCCAGCAGCTGGGCTAGCGGGGGCACAGATACGCAGTATTTT.

At least ten counts were recorded for this clonotype. V and J are TRBV2 and TRBJ2-3, with 9 bases that match TRBD1. Germline V gene data show CDR1 as SNHLY and CDR2 as FYNNEI. CDR3 length: 15 residues. Trimming at V came to 3 bases and at J to 4 bases, leaving 5 bases not matched to a gene. The CDR3 nucleotides read TGTGCCAGCAGTGAGGAACAGGGGGCATCAGATACGCAGTATTTT. Translation: CASSEEQGASDTQYF.

This clonotype was detected a few times. The J gene is TRBJ2-1, the V gene TRBV15, with a weak D call TRBD2 (6 bases). V lost 8 bases and J 7 bases, leaving 15 bases between the germline ends. Germline CDR1 is LNHNV and CDR2 is YYDKDF (reference sequence). This CDR3 contains 13 residues. The CDR3 coding sequence is TGTGCCACCGCTCGGGAGTTTGGGAATGAGCAGTTCTTC. Encoded protein: CATAREFGNEQFF.

The chain recombines TRBV28 with TRBJ2-3, with 12 nucleotides matching TRBD2. The CDR3 has 18 amino acids. V dropped 1 base and J dropped 0; count of bases not matched to a gene: 5. Looked up from germline, CDR1 is MDHEN and CDR2 is SYDVKM. The CDR3 reads CASSLFVTSGRSTDTQYF. CDR3 nucleotide sequence: TGTGCCAGCAGTTTATTTGTGACTAGCGGGAGAAGCACAGATACGCAGTATTTT. Looking up the rest from reference TRBV28 and TRBJ2-3 gives the full variable domain: DVKVTQSSRYLVKRTGEKVFLECVQDMDHENMFWYRQDPGLGLRLIYFSYDVKMKEKGDIPEGYSVSREKKERFSLILESASTNQTSMYLCASSLFVTSGRSTDTQYFGPGTRLTVL.

This clonotype was recorded many times. This chain uses TRBV6-5 with TRBJ2-3, with D perhaps assigned TRBD1 or TRBD2 (5 bases each). This CDR3 spans 13 amino acids. Germline V gives CDR1 MNHEY, CDR2 SVGAGI. The germline V and J ends were trimmed by 2 bases and 6 bases, with 9 bases remaining between them. The CDR3 bases are TGTGCCAGCAGTTACGAAGGGGAGGATACGCAGTATTTT. The encoded protein is CASSYEGEDTQYF.

The gene calls are TRBV5-8 and TRBJ2-5; D not resolved. Germline V gene sequence: CDR1 SGHTS, CDR2 YDEGEE. The CDR3 runs 13 residues. V was pared by 6 bases and J by 7 bases, with 16 bases between. The CDR3 is CASIPRIFGTQYF. The CDR3 coding sequence is TGTGCCAGCATCCCCCGAATTTTCGGGACCCAGTACTTC.

This clonotype was detected a few times. The rearrangement links TRBV4-3 to TRBJ2-1; D unresolved. The CDR3 contains 16 residues. Trimming left V 4 bases short and J 0 bases short, with 13 bases between. From germline, CDR1 is LGHNA and CDR2 YSLEER. CDR3 region: CASSPRAISSYNEQFF. The CDR3, as DNA: TGCGCCAGCAGCCCACGAGCGATTAGCTCCTACAATGAGCAGTTCTTC.

In its sample, this clonotype was seen many times. V and J are TRBV5-1 and TRBJ1-2, with D unclear. Germline loops: CDR1 SGHRS, CDR2 YFSETQ. V lost 0 bases, J lost 8 bases, and 5 bases lay in between. There are 11 residues in the CDR3. The CDR3 reads CASSLEGGYTF. CDR3 DNA: TGCGCCAGCAGCTTGGAAGGAGGCTACACCTTC.

The chain joins TRBV20-1 to TRBJ2-3; a possible D gene is TRBD2 (5 bases). Germline CDR1 and CDR2: DFQATT and SNEGSKA (reference sequence). V lost 5 bases and J 2 bases, leaving 8 bases between the germline ends. The CDR3 covers 12 residues. The CDR3 loop is CSARTLTDTQYF. CDR3 DNA: TGCAGTGCTCGGACTCTCACAGATACGCAGTATTTT.

There are many counts of this clonotype. The CDR3 region is CASSLQASGQPQHF. CDR3 sequence (DNA): TGTGCCAGCAGTTTACAGGCGTCCGGGCAGCCCCAGCATTTT. This sequence joins TRBV27 and TRBJ1-5, with D uncertain. The CDR3 spans 14 residues. V was clipped by 2 bases and J by 7 bases, with 12 bases between them. Germline CDR1 and CDR2: MNHEY and SMNVEV (reference sequence).

This clonotype was seen repeatedly, ten times or more. The rearrangement links TRBV4-1 to TRBJ1-6, with 7 positions matching TRBD1. The V segment lost 3 bases and the J segment 5 bases; nucleotides outside the gene matches: 7. Per germline, CDR1 MGHRA and CDR2 YSYEKL. There are 16 residues in the CDR3. CDR3 in amino acids: CASSQSGQAHNSPLHF. CDR3 bases: TGCGCCAGCAGCCAGTCAGGACAGGCCCATAATTCACCCCTCCACTTT.

In the case of this clonotype: A read error is possible here, since a much larger clone lies one base away. This chain connects TRBV7-8 to TRBJ2-7; D may be TRBD2 (6 bases). CDR3 size: 13 residues. Germline-derived CDR1 and CDR2 are SGHVS and FQNEAQ. CDR3 loop: CASSVGLAREQCF. The DNA for the CDR3 is TGTGCCAGCAGCGTTGGGCTAGCTCGGGAGCAGTGCTTC.

This clonotype was found a few times. J is TRBJ2-3 and V is TRBV6-1, with D possibly matching TRBD1 (6 bases). The CDR3 has 15 residues. From germline, CDR1 is MNHNS and CDR2 SASEGT. The ends were cut back, 4 bases at V and 0 bases at J, with 11 bases in the middle. The CDR3 protein is CASSGGHYSTDTQYF. In nucleotides, the CDR3 is TGTGCCAGCAGTGGGGGACACTATAGCACAGATACGCAGTATTTT.

This clonotype was detected ten times or more. The chain is built from TRBV2 and TRBJ1-5; tentatively, D is TRBD1 (6 bases). The CDR3 spans 15 residues. Per the germline V gene, CDR1 is SNHLY and CDR2 is FYNNEI. V was cut by 9 bases and J by 2 bases, with 17 bases left in between. This CDR3 reads CARDQGSMRNQPQHF. The DNA for the CDR3 is TGTGCCAGGGACCAGGGGTCGATGCGCAATCAGCCCCAGCATTTT. Full variable domain (remainder filled in from reference TRBV2 and TRBJ1-5): EPEVTQTPSHQVTQMGQEVILRCVPISNHLYFYWYRQILGQKVEFLVSFYNNEISEKSEIFDDQFSVERPDGSNFTLKIRSTKLEDSAMYFCARDQGSMRNQPQHFGDGTRLSIL.

This clonotype appeared many times. The chain carries TRBV10-3 and TRBJ2-4, with TRBD2 matching over 11 bases. This CDR3 is built from 16 residues. V shed 8 bases, J shed 8 bases, and the junction held 14 bases outside the gene matches. CDR1 ENHRY and CDR2 SYGVKD come from the germline V gene. The CDR3 nucleotides are TGTGCCATCTCCGAGACGGCTAGCGGGAGGAGGCACATTCAGTACTTC. Protein: CAISETASGRRHIQYF.

In this sample, this clonotype turned up many times. J is TRBJ1-2 and V is TRBV7-9; D may be TRBD1 (5 bases). Trimming took off 3 bases at V and 6 bases at J, with 17 bases between the two ends. Germline assignment: CDR1 SEHNR and CDR2 FQNEAQ (reference sequence). The CDR3 contains 15 residues. The CDR3 spells CASSFNKGEGNGYTF. In nucleotides, the CDR3 is TGTGCCAGCAGCTTTAACAAAGGGGAAGGGAATGGCTACACCTTC.

This chain links TRBV24-1 with TRBJ2-1; possible D gene TRBD2, 6 bases. This CDR3 contains 18 residues. Trimming took off 6 bases at V and 8 bases at J, with 28 bases between the two ends. Germline V gene data show CDR1 as KGHDR and CDR2 as SFDVKD. The CDR3 DNA sequence: TGTGCCACCAGTATGGGCCCCGGCAGCCTCCGGGGGAATGATGAGCAGTTCTTC. This gives the protein CATSMGPGSLRGNDEQFF.

Concerning this clonotype: This likely reflects a read error, since a far larger clone is one base away. The J gene is TRBJ2-1, the V gene TRBV11-3; D perhaps matches TRBD1 (5 bases). Trimming pared 6 bases from V and 1 base from J, leaving 19 bases between. This CDR3 comprises 17 residues. Germline values: CDR1 SGHNT, CDR2 YENEEA. The CDR3 spells CASRAQGVTESYNEQFF. CDR3 bases: TGTGCCAGCAGGGCCCAAGGGGTTACCGAATCCTACAATGAGCAGTTCTTC.

Ten or more counts support this clonotype. V usage is TRBV28 and J usage is TRBJ2-3, with D unresolved. The CDR3 has 11 residues. Per germline, CDR1 MDHEN and CDR2 SYDVKM. Trimming stripped 5 bases from V and 5 bases from J, with 5 bases between. CDR3 protein: CASSIRDTQYF. The CDR3 DNA sequence: TGTGCCAGCAGTATACGAGATACGCAGTATTTT.

This clonotype was recorded many times. The chain recombines TRBV5-1 with TRBJ1-5, with TRBD1 matching over 8 bases. V lost 0 bases to trimming and J lost 3 bases; unmatched junction nucleotides: 2. The germline V gene encodes CDR1 SGHRS and CDR2 YFSETQ. The CDR3 runs 15 residues. CDR3 sequence: CASSLGDRYNQPQHF. The CDR3 DNA reads as TGCGCCAGCAGCTTGGGGGACAGGTACAATCAGCCCCAGCATTTT.

This clonotype was picked up many times. Germline is not matched at one junction end, which may reflect a read error. The chain couples TRBV7-7 to TRBJ2-7; 7 nucleotides align to TRBD1. Germline CDR1 SSHAT, CDR2 FNYEAQ (reference sequence). This CDR3 spans 16 amino acids. The CDR3: CASSLALNRGPYEQYF. CDR3 DNA: TGTGCTAGCAGCTTAGCCCTTAACAGGGGCCCCTACGAGCAGTACTTC.

The chain is built from TRBV28 and TRBJ2-3; D is perhaps TRBD2 (7 bases). The CDR3 is 14 amino acids. Per the germline V gene, CDR1 is MDHEN and CDR2 is SYDVKM. V was cut by 7 bases and J by 8 bases, with 19 bases left in between. The CDR3 DNA reads TGTGCCAGCACCGATGGGGGGGGCGTGGGTACGCAGTATTTT. Translated, it gives CASTDGGGVGTQYF.

This clonotype has more than one count but fewer than ten. V gene TRBV24-1 combines with J gene TRBJ1-5; D gene ambiguous. Germline V lookup: CDR1 KGHDR, CDR2 SFDVKD. The V end was cut by 5 bases, the J end by 0 bases, with 4 bases between. CDR3 length equals 13 residues. The CDR3 loop reads CATSGGSNQPQHF. In DNA form, the CDR3 reads TGTGCCACCAGTGGTGGTAGCAATCAGCCCCAGCATTTT.